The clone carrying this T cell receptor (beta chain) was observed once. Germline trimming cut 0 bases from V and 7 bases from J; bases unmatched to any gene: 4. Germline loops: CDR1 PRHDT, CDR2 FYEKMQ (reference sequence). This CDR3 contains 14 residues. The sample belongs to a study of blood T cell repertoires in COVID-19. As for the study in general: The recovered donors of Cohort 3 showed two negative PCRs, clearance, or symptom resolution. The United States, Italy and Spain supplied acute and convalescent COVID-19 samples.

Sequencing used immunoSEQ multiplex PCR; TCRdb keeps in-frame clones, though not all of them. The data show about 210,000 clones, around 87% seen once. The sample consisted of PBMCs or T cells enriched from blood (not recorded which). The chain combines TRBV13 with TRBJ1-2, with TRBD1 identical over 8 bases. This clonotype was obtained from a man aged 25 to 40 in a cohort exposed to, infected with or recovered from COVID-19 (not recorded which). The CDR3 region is CASSLGQGASGYTF. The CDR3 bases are TGTGCCAGCAGCTTAGGGCAGGGGGCCTCTGGCTACACCTTC.